Sequencing of this TCR beta chain was carried out in a study of shared clonotypes between healthy human individuals. The CDR3 spans 15 residues. Germline V lookup: CDR1 SGHRS, CDR2 YFSETQ. After removal of 4 bases from V and 3 bases from J, the junction contained 8 bases not matched to a gene. It was CD45RO-negative cells, positively selected for CCR7, that made up naive CD8 cells, with terminally differentiated effector memory CD45RA+ cells excluded. The protocol was immunoSEQ multiplex PCR, while the TCRdb copy is restricted to in-frame clones and leaves out a portion. The sample yields about 2.1 million clones, about 93% seen once.

Sequenced sample: naive CD8+ T cells from PBMCs. The clonotype comes from a young man in good health. Some clones in this sample may be carry-over from other donors' samples. This chain uses TRBV5-1 with TRBJ2-7; 9 bases are shared with TRBD1. CDR3 DNA: TGCGCCAGCAGCGCGGGACAGGGCCCTTACTACGAGCAGTACTTC. Translation gives CASSAGQGPYYEQYF.